This TCR beta chain was obtained from a study of shared clonotypes between healthy human individuals (TCRdb year 2020). Context from the whole study: A couple of women and three men aged 18 to 49 years were included in the cohort. Per donor, three plates each were used for CD4 naive and CD4 memory, two for CD8 naive, and one for CD8 memory. To estimate repertoire size and how much clonotype sharing occurs between individuals, the study deeply sequenced the blood TCR repertoires of five or six healthy adults. Different laboratories and diverse techniques were used to prepare libraries and sequence TCR repertoires, to increase sequencing depth and limit assay-specific biases. Leukapheresis yielded between about 0.8 and 8.9 billion PBMCs per donor.

To note about this clone: Its antigen is unknown. Base qualities are missing; no much larger clone stands one base away.

Using the deep immunoSEQ assay, multiplex PCR amplified TCR CDR3 regions from genomic DNA. Extracted genomic DNA from each cell subset was spread evenly across all wells of several immunoSEQ 96-well plates, with each plate serving as a replicate. Each replicate PCR for sorted subsets received roughly 0.2 ug genomic DNA, equal to about 30,000 T cell genomes. Purified libraries were measured with a Qubit 3.0 fluorometer, size-checked on a Bioanalyzer 2100, and measured again with the KAPA Library Quantification kit. Every immunoSEQ 96-well plate was sequenced on a separate single-read 150-cycle Illumina NextSeq 550 flow cell. The original pipeline was this. Because only junctional sequences without quality scores were contained in the immunoSEQ output, filtering matching that applied to full-length reads could not be performed. To assign V/J genes and CDR3, sequences were annotated against IMGT germline references using PyIR, a Python wrapper for IgBLAST v1.9. Reads were filtered out if the reads had weak V/J assignments (E-value above 1e-6), no CDR3, stop codons, out-of-frame junctions, or ambiguous translated residues. V3J clonotypes were defined by identical inferred V gene, J gene, and CDR3 amino acid sequence. To compute the percentage overlap between repertoires, the number of shared unique clonotypes was divided by the size of the smaller repertoire. RTK rarefaction, the Chao1 estimator, and Recon v2.1 estimates of unobserved clonotypes were used to assess repertoire richness. OLGA was used to compute generation probabilities for all TCRbeta clonotypes that the gDNA method yielded from several donors. Entries here come from immuneACCESS through TCRdb and include only in-frame sequences with V and J called. Some clones fail to appear in such tables; in the studies checked, an unresolved V gene covers under half of the shortfall, and the cause of the remainder is unknown. V, J and clone size derive from that table, while D and trimming were established from the DNA sequence. The sample includes millions of clones, with about 95% observed a single time. The ten largest clonotypes hold roughly 1% of the sample.

For the CD8 naive samples, CD45RO-negative cells were positively selected for CCR7, yielding a CD45RA+CCR7+ population from which TemRA cells were excluded. The donors were healthy, HIV-negative adults who had no recently reported acute infections or vaccinations. Every donor was a Caucasian adult living in Nashville, Tennessee, USA. Blood was collected by leukapheresis, and PBMCs were isolated by Ficoll-Histopaque density gradient centrifugation and then cryopreserved in liquid nitrogen vapor phase. Analytical flow cytometry was used to check the purity and quantity of every magnetically sorted T cell population. Each sorted fraction had its genomic DNA isolated and then quantified by UV absorbance on a Nanodrop 2000c. Findings and caveats that apply to the study as a whole: Naive subsets generally had larger estimated clonotype richness than memory subsets. Based on pairwise subsampling, the degree of clonotype sharing among donors was expected to be affected by sequencing depth. Even with the large sequencing depth, rarefaction of the sorted-subset datasets indicated that sequencing was incomplete. Sampling was restricted to blood, and TCR repertoires in tissue are likely to differ from TCR repertoires in blood. Clonotypes shared by all four sorted-subset donors showed higher generation probabilities than non-shared clonotypes. Sharing across several donors was observed for around 5% of naive CD4, 3% to 4% of naive CD8, 2% to 2.5% of memory CD4, and approximately 0.41% of memory CD8 clonotypes. Because the study included a small number of donors, the genetic and exposure-history diversity represented was limited.

The junction carries 18 bases between V and J, which are trimmed by 2 bases and 6 bases respectively. From a lookup of the germline V gene, CDR1 and CDR2 are MGHRA and YSYEKL. The CDR3 covers 16 residues, taking in both the cysteine and the phenylalanine. Just CDR3 DNA is preserved here, 48 bases in frame from base 1. Sequencing was performed on naive CD8+ T cells sorted from blood. Taken with the paper, the label for cell subset or site translates to: CD45RA+CCR7+. The sequence joins TRBV4-1 to TRBJ2-3; the D call could be TRBD1 or TRBD2, with each sharing 5 bases. This clonotype originated in a man in his late teens or twenties in good health. The nucleotide sequence reads TGCGCCAGCAGCCAATTTCCAGGGACCAAGGGGGATACGCAGTATTTT. Protein translation: CASSQFPGTKGDTQYF.